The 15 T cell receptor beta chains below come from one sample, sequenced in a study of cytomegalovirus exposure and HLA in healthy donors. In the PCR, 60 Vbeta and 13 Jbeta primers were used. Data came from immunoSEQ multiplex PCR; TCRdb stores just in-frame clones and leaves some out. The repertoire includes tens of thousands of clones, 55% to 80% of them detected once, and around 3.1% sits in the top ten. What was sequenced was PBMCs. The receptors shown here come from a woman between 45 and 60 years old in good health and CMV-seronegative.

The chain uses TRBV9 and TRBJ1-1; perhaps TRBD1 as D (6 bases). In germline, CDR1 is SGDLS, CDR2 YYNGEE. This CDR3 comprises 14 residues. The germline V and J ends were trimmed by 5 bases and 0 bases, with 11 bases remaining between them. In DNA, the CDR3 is TGTGCCAGCAGTAAAGACAGGTTGAACACTGAAGCTTTCTTT. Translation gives CASSKDRLNTEAFF.

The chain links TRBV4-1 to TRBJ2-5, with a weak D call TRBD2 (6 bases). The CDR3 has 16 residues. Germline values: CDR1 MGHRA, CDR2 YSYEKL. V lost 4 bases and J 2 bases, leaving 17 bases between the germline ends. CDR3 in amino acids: CASSLGRVAGQETQYF. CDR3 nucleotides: TGCGCCAGCAGCCTAGGTAGGGTGGCGGGACAAGAGACCCAGTACTTC.

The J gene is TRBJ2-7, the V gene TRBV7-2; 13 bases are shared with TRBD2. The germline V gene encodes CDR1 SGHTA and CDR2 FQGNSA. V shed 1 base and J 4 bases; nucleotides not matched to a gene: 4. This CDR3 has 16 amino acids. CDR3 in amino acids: CASSLEGTSGIYEQYF. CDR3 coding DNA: TGTGCCAGCAGCTTAGAGGGGACTAGCGGGATATACGAGCAGTACTTC.

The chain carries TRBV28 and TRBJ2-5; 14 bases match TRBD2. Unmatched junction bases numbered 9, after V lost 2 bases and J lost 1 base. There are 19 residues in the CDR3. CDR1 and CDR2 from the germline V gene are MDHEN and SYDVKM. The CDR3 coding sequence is TGTGCCAGCAGTTTAAGTGCGACTAGCGGGAGGGGGGGCCAAGAGACCCAGTACTTC. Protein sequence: CASSLSATSGRGGQETQYF.

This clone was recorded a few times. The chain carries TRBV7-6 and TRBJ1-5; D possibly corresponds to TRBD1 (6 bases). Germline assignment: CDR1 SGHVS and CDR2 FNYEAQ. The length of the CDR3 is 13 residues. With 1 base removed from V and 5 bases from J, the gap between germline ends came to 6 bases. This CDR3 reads CASSLGGHQPQHF. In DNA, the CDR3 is TGTGCCAGCAGCTTAGGGGGGCATCAGCCCCAGCATTTT.

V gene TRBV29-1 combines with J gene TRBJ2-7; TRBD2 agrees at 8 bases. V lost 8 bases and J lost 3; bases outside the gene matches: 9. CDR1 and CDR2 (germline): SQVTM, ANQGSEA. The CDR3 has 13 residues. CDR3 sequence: CSIEGAGGYEQYF. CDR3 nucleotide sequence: TGCAGCATCGAAGGGGCGGGAGGCTACGAGCAGTACTTC.

CDR3 region: CASSPNRADTQYF. The CDR3 DNA reads as TGTGCCAGCTCACCCAACAGGGCAGATACGCAGTATTTT. This chain connects TRBV18 to TRBJ2-3; D may be TRBD1 (6 bases). Germline V gene data show CDR1 as KGHSH and CDR2 as LQKENI. The germline V and J ends were trimmed by 3 bases and 4 bases, with 8 bases remaining between them. CDR3 length: 13 residues.

This CDR3 is CASRYTSGENTIYF. The CDR3 bases are TGTGCCAGCCGATATACGTCAGGGGAGAACACCATATATTTT. The rearrangement links TRBV25-1 to TRBJ1-3; D possibly corresponds to TRBD1 (6 bases). Germline CDR1 and CDR2: MGHDK and SYGVNS. The V end was cut by 8 bases, the J end by 7 bases, with 18 bases between. The CDR3 contains 14 residues.

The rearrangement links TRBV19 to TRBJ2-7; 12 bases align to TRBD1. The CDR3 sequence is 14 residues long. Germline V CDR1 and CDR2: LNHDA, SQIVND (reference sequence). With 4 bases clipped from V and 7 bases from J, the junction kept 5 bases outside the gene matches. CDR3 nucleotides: TGTGCCAGTAGTAAGGGACAGGGGGCGGGTGAGCAGTACTTC. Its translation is CASSKGQGAGEQYF.

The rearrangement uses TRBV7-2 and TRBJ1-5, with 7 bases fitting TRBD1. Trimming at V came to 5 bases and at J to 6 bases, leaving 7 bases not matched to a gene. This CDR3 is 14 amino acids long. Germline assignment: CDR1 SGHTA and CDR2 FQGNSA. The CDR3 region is CASSPTGAPQPQHF. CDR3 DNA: TGTGCCAGCAGCCCTACAGGGGCGCCTCAGCCCCAGCATTTT. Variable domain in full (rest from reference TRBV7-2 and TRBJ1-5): GAGVSQSPSNKVTEKGKDVELRCDPISGHTALYWYRQSLGQGLEFLIYFQGNSAPDKSGLPSDRFSAERTGGSVSTLTIQRTQQEDSAVYLCASSPTGAPQPQHFGDGTRLSIL.

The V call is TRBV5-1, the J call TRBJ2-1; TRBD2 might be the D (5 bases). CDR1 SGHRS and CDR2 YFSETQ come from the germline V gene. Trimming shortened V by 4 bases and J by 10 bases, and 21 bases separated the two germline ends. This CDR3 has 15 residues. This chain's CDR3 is CASSPAVGLGSEQFF. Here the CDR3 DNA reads TGCGCCAGCAGCCCAGCGGTTGGCCTCGGCAGCGAGCAGTTCTTC.

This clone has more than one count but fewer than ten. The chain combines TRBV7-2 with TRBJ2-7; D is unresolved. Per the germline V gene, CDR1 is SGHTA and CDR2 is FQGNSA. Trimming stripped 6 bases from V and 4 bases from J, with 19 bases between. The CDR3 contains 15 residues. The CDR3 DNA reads TGTGCCAGCAGTTTTGCGTCGACGGGTGGGTACGAGCAGTACTTC. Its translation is CASSFASTGGYEQYF. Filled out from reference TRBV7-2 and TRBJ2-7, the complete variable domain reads GAGVSQSPSNKVTEKGKDVELRCDPISGHTALYWYRQSLGQGLEFLIYFQGNSAPDKSGLPSDRFSAERTGGSVSTLTIQRTQQEDSAVYLCASSFASTGGYEQYFGPGTRLTVT.

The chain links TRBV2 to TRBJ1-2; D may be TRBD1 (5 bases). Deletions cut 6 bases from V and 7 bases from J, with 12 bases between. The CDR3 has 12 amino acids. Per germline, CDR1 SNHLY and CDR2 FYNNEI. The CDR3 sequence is CASRTDDFGYTF. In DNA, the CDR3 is TGTGCCAGCAGGACAGACGATTTTGGCTACACCTTC.

As DNA, the CDR3 is TGTGCCAGCAGCTCTGGACAGTTCTTAAGGGCCACTGAAGCTTTCTTT. Its translation is CASSSGQFLRATEAFF. V gene TRBV27 combines with J gene TRBJ1-1, with a tentative D call TRBD1 (6 bases). The V end lost 6 bases, the J end lost 4 bases, and 21 bases lay between the germline ends. The CDR3 is made up of 16 amino acids. Germline-derived CDR1 and CDR2 are MNHEY and SMNVEV (reference sequence).

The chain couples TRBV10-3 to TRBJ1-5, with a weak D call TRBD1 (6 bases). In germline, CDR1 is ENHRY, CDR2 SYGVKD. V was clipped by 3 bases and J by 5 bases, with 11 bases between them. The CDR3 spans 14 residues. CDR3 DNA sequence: TGTGCCATCAGTGAATCGGGGGGCGATCAGCCCCAGCATTTT. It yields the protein CAISESGGDQPQHF.